This T cell receptor (beta chain) was identified in a study of T cells in Graves' hyperthyroidism and ophthalmopathy (dated by TCRdb to 2018 to 2020). Study-level background: Peripheral blood was collected at initial diagnosis, before any treatment. A discovery cohort of approximately 100 patients, 43 with Graves' ophthalmopathy and 57 with stable Graves' hyperthyroidism, was used to find distinguishing TCR V-J signatures. Once sampling was done, hyperthyroidism patients were given methimazole at a starting dose of 30 mg daily, whereas ophthalmopathy patients were given high-dose intravenous methylprednisolone. According to the paper, TCR Vbeta CDR3 sequencing was carried out on 135 peripheral blood samples, which came from about 45 ophthalmopathy, under 80 hyperthyroidism and some 17 progressor patients. Thyroid tissue and blood T-cell repertoires from six Graves' hyperthyroidism patients were also compared in the study. The roughly 100 discovery patients were randomly divided into training and test sets at a 7:3 ratio. An independent validation cohort of some 18 hyperthyroidism patients and 15 or so patients who later progressed to ophthalmopathy tested prospective prediction of ophthalmopathy. Results and caveats for the whole study, not just this receptor: In validation, the model predicted progression to ophthalmopathy a median of about 5.9 months before onset, with approximately 68% sensitivity and 72.22% specificity. In cross-validation, a model built on a 13 V-J signature told ophthalmopathy apart from stable hyperthyroidism with 85% to 90% sensitivity and 81% to 82% specificity, and in testing the same model reached 80%/75%. Most expanded thyroid clonotypes (frequency above 0.001) were also detected in blood, suggesting blood repertoires may reflect thyroid immune responses. No statistical method was used to fix the sample size in advance, and group allocation was not hidden from the investigators.

Between the V and J ends, shortened by 4 bases and 0 bases respectively, the junction contains 16 bases. CDR3 length: 17 amino acids, cysteine to phenylalanine. The read is trimmed to its CDR3 DNA, 51 bases read in frame from base 1. Per the germline V gene, MGHDK is the CDR1 and SYGVNS is the CDR2. Stable Graves' hyperthyroidism was defined as no progression to ophthalmopathy during 18 months of follow-up. The hyperthyroidism patients were between 18 and 65 years old and newly diagnosed, with a disease duration of less than 2 months. Any patient with an uncontrolled infection, another autoimmune disease, pregnancy or lactation was excluded. Diagnoses were established on the basis of clinical symptoms, serum thyroxine and TRAb, thyroid ultrasound, and orbital computed tomography. Ficoll-Paque density gradient centrifugation was used to isolate PBMCs from about 10 ml of fresh peripheral blood. Total RNA was extracted using Trizol reagent, and RNA quality was assessed on an Agilent 2100 Bioanalyzer.

On this clonotype: Its antigen is currently not known. No per-base quality is available; no much larger clone lies one base away.

The TCR beta CDR3 regions were amplified from RNA transcripts. A first-round RT-PCR of the TCR CDR3 used the HTBI primer set with the Qiagen OneStep RT-PCR kit. The libraries were constructed in a second round of multiplex PCR and then size-selected and purified. The libraries were sequenced on an Illumina HiSeq2000 using paired-end 100 bp reads. As for how the authors treated the data: SOAPnuke was used to process the raw data, removing reads that contained adapters or uncalled bases, had a mean Phred below 15, or lacked an exact match to the constant primer or identifier. COPE v1.2.5 was used to merge high-quality paired reads, and clonotypes were defined as unique nucleotide sequences. MiTCR v1.1 was used to align clonotypes to the IMGT TRBV, TRBD and TRBJ reference segments. Analysis was restricted to V-J combinations with a frequency above 0.0001, which covered approximately 99% of repertoires. A TCS score was defined as the ratio of F50 (clonal expansion) to E x V (chaos), with BLOSUM62-based TCRdist applied between CDR3 peptides within each V-J. Welch's t-statistics and random forest reduced several hundred V-J features to 13, which were used in a naive Bayes classifier (R e1071). The Morisita-Horn index was used to measure how similar the thyroid and blood repertoires were. TCRdb took the public reads, trimmed them with fastp at Q25, ran MiXCR for clone calling and kept in-frame beta chains. Every distinct CDR3 protein forms one entry, paired with its most common genes and DNA. These V and J calls rely on TCRdb rather than the paper's analysis. The sample table records hundreds of thousands of distinct CDR3 sequences; 38% of these occur just once. About 8.9% of the sample belongs to the ten largest clones.

The V gene is TRBV25-1 and the J gene is TRBJ1-5; no D gene call is confident. This TCR came from a man aged 18 to 35 with Graves' hyperthyroidism. Sequenced material: blood. The bases are TGTGCCAGCAGTGCTAGTGCGGGCCTTTCTAGCAATCAGCCCCAGCATTTT. It specifies CASSASAGLSSNQPQHF.